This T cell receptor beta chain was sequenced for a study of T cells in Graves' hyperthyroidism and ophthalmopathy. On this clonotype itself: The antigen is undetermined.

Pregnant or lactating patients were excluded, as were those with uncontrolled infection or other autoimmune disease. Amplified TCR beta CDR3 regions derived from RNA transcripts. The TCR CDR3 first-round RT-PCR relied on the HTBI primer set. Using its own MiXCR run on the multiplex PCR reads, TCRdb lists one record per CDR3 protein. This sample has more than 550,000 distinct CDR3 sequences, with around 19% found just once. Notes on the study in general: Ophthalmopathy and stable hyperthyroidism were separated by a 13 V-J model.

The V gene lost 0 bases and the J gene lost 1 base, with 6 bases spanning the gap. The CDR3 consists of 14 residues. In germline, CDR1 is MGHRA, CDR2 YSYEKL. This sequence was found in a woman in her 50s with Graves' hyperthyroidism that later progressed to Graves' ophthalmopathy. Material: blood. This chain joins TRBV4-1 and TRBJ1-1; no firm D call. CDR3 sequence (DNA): TGCGCCAGCAGCCAAGAAGACGGGAACACTGAAGCTTTCTTT. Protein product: CASSQEDGNTEAFF.